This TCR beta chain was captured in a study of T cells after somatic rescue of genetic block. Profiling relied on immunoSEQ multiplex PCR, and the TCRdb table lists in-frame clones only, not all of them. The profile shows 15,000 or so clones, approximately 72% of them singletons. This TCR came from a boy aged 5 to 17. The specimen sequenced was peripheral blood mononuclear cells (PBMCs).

The CDR3 bases are TGTGCCAGCAGTTTGGGAGCCTATAGCAATCAGCCCCAGCATTTT. This codes for CASSLGAYSNQPQHF. The J gene is TRBJ1-5, the V gene TRBV6-5, with D hard to call. Per germline, CDR1 MNHEY and CDR2 SVGAGI. V was clipped by 4 bases and J by 0 bases, with 10 bases between them. The CDR3 is 15 residues long.